Only one count was recorded for the clone carrying this T cell receptor (beta chain). Its cognate antigen is unknown. The PCR ran on 60 Vbeta and 13 Jbeta primers. Sequenced by immunoSEQ multiplex PCR; TCRdb stores in-frame clones only, minus some. The sample contains around 30,000 clones, about three fifths of which appear only once. This sample was included in a study of cytomegalovirus exposure and HLA in healthy donors. Findings and caveats of the study: Presence/absence analyses took donor sequencing depth as roughly uniform. High sensitivity and specificity were reportedly achieved when the classifier diagnosed cytomegalovirus status. Later work showed greater clonal expansion in HLA-associated TCR beta chains than in equally common others.

CDR1 and CDR2 (germline): SGHRS, YFSETQ. V gave up 4 bases and J gave up 5 bases, with 21 bases separating them. The CDR3 length is 16 residues. Specimen: PBMCs. The chain links TRBV5-1 to TRBJ2-5, with D tentatively TRBD2 (6 bases). The TCR comes from a male donor in good health and CMV-seropositive. The CDR3 sequence: CASSPRLVGGLETQYF. CDR3 sequence (DNA): TGCGCCAGCAGCCCTCGACTAGTGGGTGGCTTGGAGACCCAGTACTTC.